Below, 6 T cell receptor beta chains from the same sample are listed, as sequenced in a study of cytomegalovirus exposure and HLA in healthy donors. The PCR made use of 60 Vbeta and 13 Jbeta primers. Generated by immunoSEQ multiplex PCR, the TCRdb table keeps only in-frame clones and is missing some. The sample shows under 250,000 clones, roughly 84% of them seen only once. Sequences were obtained from PBMCs. These receptors were taken from a man aged 45-65 years in good health and CMV-seronegative.

The rearrangement joins TRBV29-1 to TRBJ2-3; D perhaps matches TRBD2 (6 bases). Germline V gene data show CDR1 as SQVTM and CDR2 as ANQGSEA. This CDR3 region has 14 residues. Trimming removed 0 bases at V and 4 bases at J, with 11 bases between. The CDR3 region is CSVEEAGRSDTQYF. The CDR3 bases are TGCAGCGTTGAAGAAGCAGGGAGGTCAGATACGCAGTATTTT.

V usage is TRBV7-9 and J usage is TRBJ2-1; 9 positions match TRBD2. Germline lookup yields CDR1 SEHNR and CDR2 FQNEAQ (reference sequence). The CDR3 covers 15 residues. V lost 2 bases to trimming and J lost 10 bases; unmatched junction nucleotides: 9. The CDR3 spells CASSLSGGRAYEQFF. CDR3 coding DNA: TGTGCCAGCAGCTTAAGTGGCGGGAGGGCCTACGAGCAGTTCTTC.

This chain uses TRBV27 with TRBJ2-7; 8 bases match TRBD2. The junction had 8 bases not matched to a gene; V was cut back by 3 bases and J by 13 bases. The CDR3 extends over 12 amino acids. Germline CDR1 and CDR2: MNHEY and SMNVEV (reference sequence). The CDR3 DNA reads TGTGCCAGCAGTTTGGGCGGGACTAGGTACTACTTC. Translating gives CASSLGGTRYYF.

This chain joins TRBV28 and TRBJ1-2; 8 positions match TRBD1. With 5 bases clipped from V and 6 bases from J, the junction kept 5 bases outside the gene matches. There are 13 residues in the CDR3. Germline V gene data show CDR1 as MDHEN and CDR2 as SYDVKM. The CDR3 protein is CASSAQGAHGYTF. The CDR3 nucleotides are TGTGCCAGCAGTGCTCAGGGGGCGCATGGCTACACCTTC.

V and J are TRBV4-1 and TRBJ1-2; possibly TRBD1 for D (6 bases). Trimming removed 9 bases at V and 6 bases at J, with 20 bases between. The CDR3 totals 14 residues. Germline CDR1 MGHRA, CDR2 YSYEKL. This chain's CDR3 is CASTGTQKRHGYTF. DNA for the CDR3: TGCGCCAGTACCGGGACACAGAAAAGACATGGCTACACCTTC.

This clone was counted once. V is TRBV9 and J is TRBJ1-2; 7 nucleotides agree with TRBD1. With V trimmed by 3 bases and J by 4 bases, 18 bases remained unmatched. Germline V gene lookup returns CDR1 SGDLS and CDR2 YYNGEE. The CDR3 consists of 18 residues. CDR3 DNA sequence: TGTGCCAGCAGCGGGACCGAGGGGGCAGCGACCGGTATCTATGGCTACACCTTC. Encoded protein: CASSGTEGAATGIYGYTF. Using reference TRBV9 and TRBJ1-2 for the parts outside the CDR3, the full variable domain is DSGVTQTPKHLITATGQRVTLRCSPRSGDLSVYWYQQSLDQGLQFLIQYYNGEERAKGNILERFSAQQFPDLHSELNLSSLELGDSALYFCASSGTEGAATGIYGYTFGSGTRLTVV.